Listed below are T cell receptor beta chains from one sample, sequenced in a study of blood T cells in healthy people across ages. Each CDR3 protein is one row after TCRdb ran MiXCR on the 5' RACE reads. The top ten clones hold approximately 10% of a sample with more than 900,000 distinct CDR3 sequences, 29% of them seen once. These same records also appear under a second study, on T cells of mothers and their children.

The sequenced sample consisted of blood. These receptors all come from a woman aged 35 to 49 in good health. CDR3s include the opening cysteine and the closing phenylalanine or tryptophan. D genes are given only for firm matches. Clone size appears in some rows only: once, few, many, or a class for an expanded clone.

d_gene	abundance	v_gene	j_gene	CDR3nt	CDR3aa
.	.	TRBV20-1	TRBJ2-7	TGCAGTGCTAACAGGGATCCCTACGAGCAGTACTTC	CSANRDPYEQYF
.	.	TRBV28	TRBJ1-5	TGTGCCAGCAGCTGGTATAGCAATCAGCCCCAGCATTTT	CASSWYSNQPQHF
TRBD1	.	TRBV5-1	TRBJ1-1	TGCGCCAGCAGCTTAGGTTCAGGGGGCGCCAACACTGAAGCTTTCTTT	CASSLGSGGANTEAFF
.	.	TRBV7-2	TRBJ1-4	TGTGCCAGCAGCTTAGGACACTCAACAACTAATGAAAAACTGTTTTTT	CASSLGHSTTNEKLFF
.	.	TRBV9	TRBJ1-1	TGTGCCAGCAGCGTATTCGGGGGTCCGAACACTGAAGCTTTCTTT	CASSVFGGPNTEAFF
TRBD2	few	TRBV28	TRBJ2-3	TGTGCCAGCAGGCCTACTGCGGGGGGTGGTACGCAGTATTTT	CASRPTAGGGTQYF
.	few	TRBV7-2	TRBJ1-2	TGTGCCAGCAGCTTAGCCTCAGGCAGGGGATACTATGGCTACACCTTC	CASSLASGRGYYGYTF
.	.	TRBV9	TRBJ1-1	TGTGCCAGCAGCGTAGTGGGGGGCGCTGGTTTCTTT	CASSVVGGAGFF
.	.	TRBV7-8	TRBJ1-1	TGTGCCAGCAGCCCGGTCGGGGGGGCCATGAACACTGAAGCTTTCTTT	CASSPVGGAMNTEAFF
TRBD1	many	TRBV7-2	TRBJ1-6	TGTGCCAGCAGCCTCGTCGAAGGGGGCGCGGCTTCACCCCTCCACTTT	CASSLVEGGAASPLHF
.	many	TRBV24-1	TRBJ2-4	TGTGCCACCAGTGATTTTGGGAACATTCAGTACTTC	CATSDFGNIQYF
TRBD1	many	TRBV13	TRBJ1-2	TGTGCCAGCAGCCGTGACAGGGGTGCCTATGGCTACACCTTC	CASSRDRGAYGYTF
.	many	TRBV20-1	TRBJ1-5	TGCAGTGCTAGAGATGGGAATCAGCCCCAGCATTTT	CSARDGNQPQHF
.	few	TRBV20-1	TRBJ2-1	TGCAGTTTATCGGGCAGTAGCTCCTACAATGAGCAGTTCTTC	CSLSGSSSYNEQFF
TRBD1	.	TRBV7-2	TRBJ1-1	TGTGCCAGCAGGCTTACAGGGGTGAACACTGAAGCTTTCTTT	CASRLTGVNTEAFF
TRBD1	.	TRBV4-1	TRBJ1-5	TGCGCCAGCAGCCCCACGCAGGGGGATCAGCCCCAGCATTTT	CASSPTQGDQPQHF
.	.	TRBV28	TRBJ2-3	TGTGCCAGCAAAGGCACAGATACGCAGTATTTT	CASKGTDTQYF
TRBD1	few	TRBV4-1	TRBJ1-2	TGCGCCAGCAGCCAAGACTTAACAGGGGGCGGTTTGAATGGCTACACCTTC	CASSQDLTGGGLNGYTF
.	many	TRBV10-3	TRBJ2-7	TGTGCCATCAGTGAGGTTGTGTCCCCTTACGAGCAGTACTTC	CAISEVVSPYEQYF
.	.	TRBV7-2	TRBJ2-7	TGTGCCAGCAGCCTTACGATCGGACGAGGCCCAACCTACGAGCAGTACTTC	CASSLTIGRGPTYEQYF
.	.	TRBV24-1	TRBJ2-7	TGTGCCACCAGTGATTTGAGGGGCCACGAGCAGTACTTC	CATSDLRGHEQYF
.	few	TRBV15	TRBJ1-2	TGTGCCACCAGCAGAGATCTCCAGGGGAACTATGGCTACACCTTC	CATSRDLQGNYGYTF
TRBD1	.	TRBV29-1	TRBJ2-7	TGCAGCGTTGTTGGACAGGGCGGACAGGGTCGGTACGAGCAGTACTTC	CSVVGQGGQGRYEQYF
TRBD2	.	TRBV7-2	TRBJ2-1	TGTGCCAGCAGCTTAGGTAGGGCGGGGGGCAACAATGAGCAGTTCTTC	CASSLGRAGGNNEQFF
TRBD2	few	TRBV18	TRBJ2-1	TGTGCCAGCTCACTGGACTCCTTACTAGCGGGGGATTTCAATGAGCAGTTCTTC	CASSLDSLLAGDFNEQFF
.	.	TRBV3-1	TRBJ2-7	TGTGCCAGCAGCCGAGATCACAGACACGAGCAGTACTTC	CASSRDHRHEQYF
TRBD1	many	TRBV28	TRBJ2-4	TGTGCCATCGGACAGGGTTGGGGAGCCAAAAACATTCAGTACTTC	CAIGQGWGAKNIQYF
.	.	TRBV7-6	TRBJ2-1	TGTGCCAGCAGCTTAATGGCCAATAATGAGCAGTTCTTC	CASSLMANNEQFF
TRBD2	.	TRBV29-1	TRBJ2-3	TGCAGCGTTGTCGAAGGAGCGACTAGCGCCAGGTATTTT	CSVVEGATSARYF
.	.	TRBV28	TRBJ1-4	TGTGCCAGCAGAGTATCAGGGGTATCTGAAAAACTGTTTTTT	CASRVSGVSEKLFF
TRBD1	.	TRBV12-3/TRBV12-4	TRBJ1-1	TGTGCCAGCAGTTTAGCCTACAACAGGGGGGTGAACACTGAAGCTTTCTTT	CASSLAYNRGVNTEAFF
.	.	TRBV20-1	TRBJ1-6	TGCAGTGCTAGAAAGGGCGGTTATAATTCACCCCTCCACTTT	CSARKGGYNSPLHF
TRBD2	few	TRBV7-2	TRBJ2-5	TGTGCCAGCAGCCAAAAAAGCGGGGGGGCCGAAGAGACCCAGTACTTC	CASSQKSGGAEETQYF
TRBD1	.	TRBV4-3	TRBJ1-1	TGCGCCAGCAGCCAAGCAAGGGACAGGGCTTTGAACACTGAAGCTTTCTTT	CASSQARDRALNTEAFF
.	many	TRBV12-3/TRBV12-4	TRBJ2-4	TGTGCCAGCAGTTTTCAGGGGGCCAAAAACATTCAGTACTTC	CASSFQGAKNIQYF
TRBD1	few	TRBV28	TRBJ2-7	TGTGCCAGCAACTGGGGACAGGGGGTCTACGAGCAGTACTTC	CASNWGQGVYEQYF
.	.	TRBV30	TRBJ1-5	TGTGCCTGGAGTCTGAACCGGAATCAGCCCCAGCATTTT	CAWSLNRNQPQHF
.	many	TRBV10-3	TRBJ2-6	TGTGCCATCAGTGGGCAGTTGTCTGGGGCCAACGTCCTGACTTTC	CAISGQLSGANVLTF
.	few	TRBV18	TRBJ1-1	TGTGCCAGCCTCCTGGACAGTAACACTGAAGCTTTCTTT	CASLLDSNTEAFF
TRBD1	few	TRBV2	TRBJ1-2	TGTGCCAGCAGTGACGGACAGGGGCTCTGGTTATCGGGAAAATCCTATGGCTACACCTTC	CASSDGQGLWLSGKSYGYTF
TRBD2	few	TRBV20-1	TRBJ2-1	TGCAGTGCCCCGCGTCGGGGGGGCTTAGGGAGTGAGCAGTTCTTC	CSAPRRGGLGSEQFF
.	few	TRBV7-3	TRBJ2-1	TGTGCCAGCAGCTTACGGGCTGGCGGTTACTCTAACAATGAGCAGTTCTTC	CASSLRAGGYSNNEQFF
TRBD1	few	TRBV28	TRBJ1-1	TGTGCCAGCAGTACATACAGGGGCAGAGGGAACACTGAAGCTTTCTTT	CASSTYRGRGNTEAFF
TRBD1	few	TRBV5-1	TRBJ1-1	TGCGCCAGCAGCCCGGAGGGACAGGGCCAGGGTAACACTGAAGCTTTCTTT	CASSPEGQGQGNTEAFF
.	many	TRBV9	TRBJ2-1	TGTGCCAGCAGCGTGGGCCAGGGTACCTACAATGAGCAGTTCTTC	CASSVGQGTYNEQFF
TRBD2	many	TRBV29-1	TRBJ2-5	TGCAGCGTTGTTTATTGGGCTAGCGGTGAAGAGACCCAGTACTTC	CSVVYWASGEETQYF
TRBD2	.	TRBV28	TRBJ2-3	TGTGCCAGCGGAACCGGGACTAGCGGGGCGAGATCGGATACGCAGTATTTT	CASGTGTSGARSDTQYF
TRBD2	.	TRBV5-1	TRBJ2-1	TGCGCCAGCAGCTCAGCCGGGACTAGGGGGGGAGGGGAGCAGTTCTTC	CASSSAGTRGGGEQFF
TRBD1	.	TRBV4-1	TRBJ1-2	TGCGCCAGCAGGACTACCGGGACAGGCATTAACTATGGCTACACCTTC	CASRTTGTGINYGYTF
TRBD1	many	TRBV7-2	TRBJ1-1	TGTGCCAGCAGCCGTCCCGGGACAGGGTTGAACACTGAAGCTTTCTTT	CASSRPGTGLNTEAFF
TRBD2	many	TRBV15	TRBJ2-5	TGTGCCACCAGCAGAGATCGGATAGCGGGGGTGGAGACCCAGTACTTC	CATSRDRIAGVETQYF
.	many	TRBV14	TRBJ2-5	TGTGCCAGCAGCCAAGGCTCTACTTCGTACTTC	CASSQGSTSYF
TRBD1	.	TRBV7-2	TRBJ2-7	TGTGCCAGCAGCCGAGCGACAGGGGGCGGCGACGAGCAGTACTTC	CASSRATGGGDEQYF
TRBD1	.	TRBV5-6	TRBJ2-7	TGTGCCAGCAGCTTGGATGGACAGGGGATCTACGAGCAGTACTTC	CASSLDGQGIYEQYF